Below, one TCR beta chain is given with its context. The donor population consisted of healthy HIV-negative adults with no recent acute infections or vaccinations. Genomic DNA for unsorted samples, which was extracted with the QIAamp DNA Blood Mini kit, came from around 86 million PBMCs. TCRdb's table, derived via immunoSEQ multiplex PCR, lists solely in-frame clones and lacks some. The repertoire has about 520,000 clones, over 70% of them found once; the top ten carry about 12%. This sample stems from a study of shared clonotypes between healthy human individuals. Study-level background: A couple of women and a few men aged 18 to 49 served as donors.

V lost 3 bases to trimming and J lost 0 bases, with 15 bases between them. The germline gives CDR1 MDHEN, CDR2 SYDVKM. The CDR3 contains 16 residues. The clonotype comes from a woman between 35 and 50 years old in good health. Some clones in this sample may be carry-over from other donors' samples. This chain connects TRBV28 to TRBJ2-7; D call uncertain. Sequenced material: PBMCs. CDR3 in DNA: TGTGCCAGCAGTTTTGGCGGATCCCAGAGCTCCTACGAGCAGTACTTC. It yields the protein CASSFGGSQSSYEQYF.